Presented here are 7 T cell receptor beta chains from one specimen sequenced in a study of blood T cell repertoires in COVID-19. Clones were read by immunoSEQ multiplex PCR, and TCRdb kept only the in-frame ones, dropping some. The table lists 95,000 to 150,000 clones, 70% to 90% of them singletons. The sequenced sample was peripheral blood. The receptor source for this set is a man in his forties or fifties with acute or convalescent COVID-19.

The chain joins TRBV7-2 to TRBJ2-1, with a weak D call TRBD1 (5 bases). From germline, CDR1 is SGHTA and CDR2 FQGNSA. V lost 0 bases, J lost 8 bases, and 11 bases lay in between. The CDR3 is made up of 14 amino acids. CDR3 residues: CASSLAVGHDEQFF. CDR3 DNA: TGTGCCAGCAGCTTAGCGGTGGGGCACGATGAGCAGTTCTTC.

The genes are TRBV7-9 and TRBJ2-7; the D is unclear. V lost 2 bases, J lost 2 bases, and 10 bases lay in between. Germline loops: CDR1 SEHNR, CDR2 FQNEAQ (reference sequence). The CDR3 is 14 residues long. The CDR3 loop is CASSLYATTYEQYF. The CDR3 bases are TGTGCCAGCAGCTTATACGCTACCACCTACGAGCAGTACTTC.

The genes are TRBV6-1 and TRBJ1-1; TRBD1 aligns across 10 bases. Per the germline V gene, CDR1 is MNHNS and CDR2 is SASEGT. The trim removed 3 bases at V and 10 bases at J, leaving 5 bases unmatched. CDR3 length: 13 amino acids. The CDR3 DNA follows: TGTGCCAGCAGTGACCGGGACAGGGGTTCAGCTTTCTTT. Protein product: CASSDRDRGSAFF.

The V call is TRBV9, the J call TRBJ2-3, with D maybe TRBD2 (6 bases). The V end was cut by 3 bases, the J end by 5 bases, with 16 bases between. Germline loops: CDR1 SGDLS, CDR2 YYNGEE. This CDR3 is built from 15 residues. Here the CDR3 reads CASSDRNAGKDTQYF. CDR3 DNA: TGTGCCAGCAGCGACCGAAACGCGGGGAAAGATACGCAGTATTTT.

The J gene is TRBJ1-2, the V gene TRBV7-9; TRBD1 might be the D (6 bases). CDR3 length equals 13 residues. The germline CDR1 and CDR2 sequences are SEHNR and FQNEAQ (reference sequence). V dropped 5 bases and J dropped 4 bases, with 11 bases sitting between them. The CDR3 DNA sequence: TGTGCCAGCAGCGAGCAGGGGACCTATGGCTACACCTTC. It specifies CASSEQGTYGYTF.

In this sample, this clone turned up once. V usage is TRBV11-2 and J usage is TRBJ2-7; a possible D gene is TRBD2 (7 bases). Germline CDR1 is SGHAT and CDR2 is FQNNGV. The CDR3 totals 17 residues. Trimming removed 2 bases from V and 3 bases from J, with 20 bases in between. DNA for the CDR3: TGTGCCAGCAGCTTAACTGGGGGCGGGGGCGCCCGCTACGAGCAGTACTTC. Residues: CASSLTGGGGARYEQYF.

The V and J genes are TRBV2 and TRBJ1-5, with TRBD1 matching over 7 bases. CDR1 and CDR2 (germline): SNHLY, FYNNEI. Trimming removed 3 bases from V and 15 bases from J; junction bases left unmatched: 8. CDR3 length: 12 amino acids. The CDR3 loop is CASSDTGTEGHF. DNA for the CDR3: TGTGCCAGCAGTGACACCGGGACAGAGGGGCATTTT.